Following are 2 T cell receptor beta chains from one sample sequenced in a study of OX40 agonist ivuxolimab in advanced cancers. Libraries were constructed by the immunoSEQ multiplex PCR assay. TCRdb limited this immuneACCESS table to in-frame rearrangements with V and J called. A share of clones is missing; checked studies link under half to unresolved V genes, and the rest is unexplained. For this sample there are tens of thousands of clones; over 75% appear just once. Of the sample, approximately 0.49% falls within the top ten clones. The input for sequencing was CD4+ or CD8+ T cells sorted from blood, taken in a trial of the OX40 agonist ivuxolimab. These receptors came from an adult with an advanced solid tumor such as melanoma, head and neck, liver or kidney cancer.

J is TRBJ1-1 and V is TRBV12-5, with D tentatively TRBD1 (6 bases). Trimming took 3 bases from V and 1 from J, leaving 15 bases between them. CDR3 length: 16 amino acids. Germline assignment: CDR1 LGHNT and CDR2 FRNRAP. The CDR3 DNA follows: TGTGCTAGTGGTTTCTCGACAGGTCAGAGGAACACTGAAGCTTTCTTT. Translating gives CASGFSTGQRNTEAFF.

The chain recombines TRBV30 with TRBJ1-2; no definite D call. V lost 0 bases to trimming and J lost 6 bases, with 17 bases between them. The germline V gene has CDR1 GTSNPN and CDR2 SVGIG (reference sequence). CDR3 size: 15 residues. The CDR3 coding sequence is TGTGCCTGGAGTGTAGTTAACCTAAGGGTTAATGGCTACACCTTC. Residues: CAWSVVNLRVNGYTF. Full variable domain (missing parts from reference TRBV30 and TRBJ1-2): SQTIHQWPATLVQPVGSPLSLECTVEGTSNPNLYWYRQAAGRGLQLLFYSVGIGQISSEVPQNLSASRPQDRQFILSSKKLLLSDSGFYLCAWSVVNLRVNGYTFGSGTRLTVV.